This is a list of T cell receptor beta chains from one sample in a study of persistence of HIV-infected CD4 T cells. TCRdb's copy holds only in-frame clones and misses some; the assay was immunoSEQ multiplex PCR. In the table there are 30,000 to 45,000 clones, more than 75% of which are singletons. These receptors lack a known antigen. This sample comprised cultured CD4+ T cells from PBMCs, obtained from a patient who received antiretroviral therapy. All receptors come from an adult with HIV. The donor label of this sample is uncertain. Each CDR3 is given with its conserved first and last residue. A D gene is named only where the DNA matches it firmly. Size is stated for part of the rows, as once, few or many counts, or as a class when the clone is expanded.

NA TRBJ1-2 NA TRBV6-5 CASSRNSRGYTF TGTGCCAGCAGTCGAAACAGCCGGGGCTACACCTTC
NA TRBJ1-4 NA TRBV7-9 CASRSEGEKLFF TGTGCCAGCAGATCAGAGGGTGAAAAACTGTTTTTT
NA TRBJ1-1 NA TRBV5-4 CASSLSLDTEAFF TGTGCCAGCAGCTTGTCCCTCGACACTGAAGCTTTCTTT
NA TRBJ1-5 NA TRBV2 CASRGVAGHSNQPQHF TGTGCCAGCAGAGGAGTCGCAGGCCATAGCAATCAGCCCCAGCATTTT
NA TRBJ2-3 NA TRBV11-3 CASSPNTGSDTQYF TGTGCCAGCAGCCCCAACACAGGCTCAGATACGCAGTATTTT
NA TRBJ2-7 NA TRBV7-9 CASSSQLGPYEQYF TGTGCCAGCAGCTCCCAGTTAGGGCCCTACGAGCAGTACTTC
NA TRBJ2-2 NA TRBV7-3 CASSSTRQTGELFF TGTGCCAGCAGCTCCACCCGACAGACCGGGGAGCTGTTTTTT
NA TRBJ2-3 NA TRBV19 CASSQNRADTQYF TGTGCCAGTAGTCAAAACAGGGCAGATACGCAGTATTTT
NA TRBJ2-5 NA TRBV9 CASTRGGQGRTVGETQYF TGTGCCAGCACCAGAGGGGGGCAGGGGCGCACGGTGGGAGAGACCCAGTACTTC
NA TRBJ1-1 NA TRBV4-1 CASSHDWGGGEAFF TGCGCCAGCAGCCATGACTGGGGGGGCGGTGAAGCTTTCTTT
NA TRBJ2-1 NA TRBV5-1 CASNAGTVYNEQFF TGCGCCAGCAATGCCGGGACTGTCTACAATGAGCAGTTCTTC
NA TRBJ2-1 NA TRBV19 CASRDRATQEQFF TGTGCCAGTAGGGACAGAGCTACACAGGAGCAGTTCTTC
TRBD1 TRBJ2-7 NA TRBV4-2 CASSQEVWAGQGRIEQYF TGTGCCAGCAGCCAAGAAGTTTGGGCGGGACAGGGAAGGATCGAGCAGTACTTC
NA TRBJ1-2 NA TRBV30 CAWNDLDYGYTF TGTGCCTGGAACGACTTGGACTATGGCTACACCTTC
TRBD1 TRBJ1-1 NA TRBV24-1 CATSDAGQGIKWAFF TGTGCCACCAGTGACGCCGGACAGGGGATTAAGTGGGCTTTCTTT
NA TRBJ2-3 NA TRBV3-1/TRBV3-2 CASSRESDTQYF TGTGCCAGCAGTAGGGAGTCAGATACGCAGTATTTT
TRBD2 TRBJ2-3 once TRBV5-4 CASSYGLAASTDTQYF TGTGCCAGCAGCTACGGACTAGCAGCTAGCACAGATACGCAGTATTTT
NA TRBJ2-7 NA TRBV29-1 CSVWTDGNEQYF TGCAGCGTTTGGACAGACGGGAACGAGCAGTACTTC
NA TRBJ2-5 NA TRBV12-3/TRBV12-4 CASSPPGKETQYF TGTGCCAGCAGCCCTCCGGGCAAAGAGACCCAGTACTTC
TRBD2 TRBJ2-3 NA TRBV5-1 CASSTERGGRADTQYF TGCGCCAGCAGCACCGAGCGGGGGGGCCGCGCAGATACGCAGTATTTT
NA TRBJ2-1 NA TRBV6-1 CASSEQTGPYRDEQFF TGTGCCAGCAGTGAACAAACAGGACCCTATCGGGATGAGCAGTTCTTC
NA TRBJ1-6 NA TRBV6-1 CASSERLDSPLHF TGTGCCAGCAGTGAACGTCTGGATTCACCCCTCCACTTT
NA TRBJ1-1 NA TRBV5-4 CASSFGSSAGEAFF TGTGCCAGCAGCTTTGGCAGCTCCGCGGGTGAAGCTTTCTTT
NA TRBJ2-7 NA TRBV20-1 CSAGSSYEQYF TGCAGTGCAGGAAGCTCCTACGAGCAGTACTTC
NA TRBJ1-3 NA TRBV6-5 CASKRAVGGNTIYF TGTGCCAGCAAGAGGGCCGTTGGGGGAAACACCATATATTTT
NA TRBJ1-1 NA TRBV19 CASSYTGGYTEAFF TGTGCCAGTTCCTATACCGGGGGCTACACTGAAGCTTTCTTT
NA TRBJ1-4 NA TRBV13 CASSSDATNEKLFF TGTGCCAGCAGCTCAGACGCAACTAATGAAAAACTGTTTTTT
NA TRBJ1-1 NA TRBV5-8 CASSLGYGPSYTEAFF TGTGCCAGCAGCTTGGGGTACGGACCGAGCTACACTGAAGCTTTCTTT
TRBD1 TRBJ1-6 NA TRBV18 CASSPTGQGESPLHF TGTGCCAGCTCACCGACGGGACAGGGGGAATCACCCCTCCACTTT
NA TRBJ1-2 NA TRBV2 CASSDLGGRGYTF TGTGCCAGCAGTGATTTGGGGGGACGGGGCTACACCTTC
TRBD2 TRBJ2-2 NA TRBV7-3 CASSPTSGVGRGELFF TGTGCCAGCAGCCCGACTAGCGGGGTAGGCCGCGGGGAGCTGTTTTTT
NA TRBJ2-7 NA TRBV10-3 CAISRRGAEDEQYF TGTGCCATCAGTCGCAGGGGGGCAGAAGACGAGCAGTACTTC
NA TRBJ1-5 NA TRBV2 CASSRWAGDSNQPQHF TGTGCCAGCAGTCGATGGGCAGGAGATAGCAATCAGCCCCAGCATTTT
NA TRBJ1-3 NA TRBV2 CASSDRYSGNTIYF TGTGCCAGCAGTGACAGGTACTCTGGAAACACCATATATTTT
NA TRBJ1-2 NA TRBV19 CASRGAGFYGYTF TGTGCCAGTAGGGGGGCAGGGTTCTATGGCTACACCTTC
NA TRBJ2-3 NA TRBV19 CASSISLGGTDTQYF TGTGCCAGTAGTATATCCCTCGGGGGCACAGATACGCAGTATTTT
TRBD1 TRBJ1-1 NA TRBV3-1/TRBV3-2 CASSQGRGQLAFF TGTGCCAGCAGCCAAGGGCGGGGACAGTTGGCTTTCTTT
NA TRBJ2-6 NA TRBV19 CASSNPYKQGSGANVLTF TGTGCCAGTAGTAATCCTTATAAACAGGGCTCTGGGGCCAACGTCCTGACTTTC